The source of this TCR beta chain is a study of sequential checkpoint blockade in melanoma. On the study more broadly: Roughly 22 patients had tumor biopsies before treatment and at week 13.

Generated by immunoSEQ multiplex PCR, the TCRdb table keeps only in-frame clones and is missing some. The sample shows 3,600 or so clones, over 20% of them seen only once. The treatment denotes: randomized to nivolumab then ipilimumab (arm A) or the reverse (arm B). The germline CDR1 and CDR2 sequences are MNHGY and SAAAGT. This CDR3 is 18 amino acids long. With V trimmed by 6 bases and J by 1 base, 8 bases remained unmatched. The chain recombines TRBV6-8 with TRBJ2-3; 15 bases are a match to TRBD2. Here the sequenced sample was tumor tissue (inferred from file names), taken from a patient given nivolumab and ipilimumab in sequence. The sequence derives from a human donor with melanoma. This CDR3 is CASSGLAGGLTGTDTQYF. DNA for the CDR3: TGTGCCAGCAGCGGACTAGCGGGGGGGCTAACGGGCACAGATACGCAGTATTTT.